Below are 27 T cell receptor beta chains sequenced from a single sample in a study of shared clonotypes between healthy human individuals. Here immunoSEQ multiplex PCR was the method, and the copy in TCRdb shows in-frame clones only, minus some. The sample has roughly 600,000 clones; 95% to 98% are singletons. Naive CD8 cells lacked CD45RO, underwent positive selection for CCR7 and left out terminally differentiated effector memory CD45RA+ cells. The sequenced material came from naive CD8+ T cells sorted from blood. All receptors come from a man aged 25 to 40 in good health.

The V gene is TRBV11-2, the J gene TRBJ2-7; D call uncertain. The ends were cut back, 3 bases at V and 0 bases at J, with 9 bases in the middle. Per germline, CDR1 SGHAT and CDR2 FQNNGV. The CDR3 is made up of 14 amino acids. CDR3 nucleotide sequence: TGTGCCAGCAGCTTGGGGATAGGCTCCTACGAGCAGTACTTC. As protein: CASSLGIGSYEQYF.

This CDR3 reads CSVGEPTGMDFQETQYF. The CDR3 region has the DNA TGCAGCGTTGGTGAGCCGACAGGGATGGATTTCCAAGAGACCCAGTACTTC. J is TRBJ2-5 and V is TRBV29-1; 7 positions match TRBD1. Germline loops: CDR1 SQVTM, CDR2 ANQGSEA. This CDR3 has 17 amino acids. Germline trimming cut 4 bases from V and 1 base from J; bases unmatched to any gene: 15. The entire variable domain, with the rest obtained from reference TRBV29-1 and TRBJ2-5, is as follows: SAVISQKPSRDICQRGTSLTIQCQVDSQVTMMFWYRQQPGQSLTLIATANQGSEATYESGFVIDKFPISRPNLTFSTLTVSNMSPEDSSIYLCSVGEPTGMDFQETQYFGPGTRLLVL.

The CDR3 loop is CASSQVEKGIQYF. The DNA of the CDR3 is TGTGCCAGCAGCCAAGTGGAGAAGGGCATTCAGTACTTC. The chain recombines TRBV14 with TRBJ2-4; D not resolved. V was pared by 1 base and J by 9 bases, with 10 bases between. Germline CDR1 and CDR2: SGHDN and FVKESK. There are 13 residues in the CDR3.

The chain combines TRBV7-3 with TRBJ2-5, with unresolved D. From germline, CDR1 is SGHTA and CDR2 FQGTGA. The CDR3 runs 15 residues. V was pared by 1 base and J by 3 bases, with 12 bases between. CDR3 nucleotide sequence: TGTGCCAGCAGCTTAATCGGTATTCTCGAAGAGACCCAGTACTTC. Translation: CASSLIGILEETQYF.

The rearrangement uses TRBV2 and TRBJ2-7; no reliable D call. Trimming shortened V by 5 bases and J by 1 base, and 18 bases separated the two germline ends. The CDR3 spans 16 residues. The germline V gene encodes CDR1 SNHLY and CDR2 FYNNEI. The CDR3 region is CASSFSDLDYSYEQYF. Here the CDR3 DNA reads TGTGCCAGCAGTTTTAGTGACTTGGATTATTCCTACGAGCAGTACTTC. The full variable domain, in which reference TRBV2 and TRBJ2-7 provide the parts outside the CDR3, is EPEVTQTPSHQVTQMGQEVILRCVPISNHLYFYWYRQILGQKVEFLVSFYNNEISEKSEIFDDQFSVERPDGSNFTLKIRSTKLEDSAMYFCASSFSDLDYSYEQYFGPGTRLTVT.

This chain joins TRBV14 and TRBJ2-1, with D perhaps TRBD1 or TRBD2 (5 bases each). This CDR3 is built from 14 residues. The germline V and J ends were trimmed by 7 bases and 2 bases, with 12 bases remaining between them. CDR1 is SGHDN, CDR2 FVKESK, per germline. CDR3 DNA sequence: TGTGCCAGCAAAGGGACGCACGCCTACAATGAGCAGTTCTTC. Translation: CASKGTHAYNEQFF.

The genes are TRBV4-1 and TRBJ2-1; D unclear. The CDR3 consists of 15 residues. Germline CDR1 MGHRA, CDR2 YSYEKL. Between the trimmed V and J ends, which lost 0 bases and 8 bases, there was a span of 14 bases. CDR3 in DNA: TGCGCCAGCAGCCAAGAAACTCCCCCACAAGATGAGCAGTTCTTC. It translates to CASSQETPPQDEQFF.

The DNA of the CDR3 is TGTGCCAGCAGTTACTACAGTTCCTACGAGCAGTACTTC. Translated: CASSYYSSYEQYF. J is TRBJ2-7 and V is TRBV6-6; D ambiguous. The V gene's germline CDR1 is MNHNY and CDR2 SVGAGI (reference sequence). The CDR3 extends over 13 amino acids. V was trimmed by 1 base and J by 1 base, leaving 5 bases between them.

V usage is TRBV27 and J usage is TRBJ1-5; 7 bases are shared with TRBD1. The germline gives CDR1 MNHEY, CDR2 SMNVEV (reference sequence). J gave up 4 bases and V 3 bases, and 6 bases lay outside the gene matches. This CDR3 comprises 15 residues. The CDR3 sequence is CASSFRQGLNQPQHF. The DNA of the CDR3 is TGTGCCAGCAGTTTCAGACAGGGTCTGAATCAGCCCCAGCATTTT.

This chain uses TRBV7-2 with TRBJ2-7; a weak D match, TRBD2 (5 bases). Trimming removed 1 base from V and 5 bases from J, with 24 bases in between. Germline V gene data show CDR1 as SGHTA and CDR2 as FQGNSA. CDR3 size: 18 residues. DNA for the CDR3: TGTGCCAGCAGCTTAGTAGGGCCTTATGGGAGATATGCGGACGAGCAGTACTTC. Protein: CASSLVGPYGRYADEQYF.

The chain uses TRBV27 and TRBJ1-5; D is ambiguous. CDR1 and CDR2 from the germline V gene are MNHEY and SMNVEV (reference sequence). V dropped 4 bases and J dropped 0 bases, with 10 bases sitting between them. The CDR3 is 15 amino acids. DNA for the CDR3: TGTGCCAGCAGTTGGGGAAGGAATAGCAATCAGCCCCAGCATTTT. Protein: CASSWGRNSNQPQHF.

This sequence joins TRBV6-6 and TRBJ2-7, with TRBD2 matching over 9 bases. Germline V gives CDR1 MNHNY, CDR2 SVGAGI (reference sequence). This CDR3 region has 14 residues. The ends lost 4 bases at V and 3 bases at J; junction bases unmatched: 4. The CDR3 sequence is CASSLAGVIYEQYF. The CDR3 DNA reads as TGTGCCAGCAGTTTAGCGGGAGTGATCTACGAGCAGTACTTC.

The V and J genes are TRBV29-1 and TRBJ2-7, with 7 nucleotides matching TRBD1. The length of the CDR3 is 13 residues. The junction had 2 bases not matched to a gene; V was cut back by 1 base and J by 2 bases. The V gene's germline CDR1 is SQVTM and CDR2 ANQGSEA. The CDR3 DNA is TGCAGCGTTGAAGGTGGACAGGCCTACGAGCAGTACTTC. This gives the protein CSVEGGQAYEQYF.

This clone was seen only once. Within the sample, other DNA sequences also encode this same CDR3. J is TRBJ2-1 and V is TRBV11-2; D ambiguous. Looked up from germline, CDR1 is SGHAT and CDR2 is FQNNGV. Deletions cut 5 bases from V and 10 bases from J, with 9 bases between. The CDR3 covers 11 residues. In DNA form, the CDR3 reads TGTGCCAGCAGCCTGGGTGAAGAGCAGTTCTTC. It translates to CASSLGEEQFF.

This sequence joins TRBV9 and TRBJ2-3, with D uncertain. Germline assignment: CDR1 SGDLS and CDR2 YYNGEE. CDR3 length equals 18 residues. The V end was cut by 0 bases, the J end by 0 bases, with 17 bases between. This CDR3 reads CASSVGGTGASSTDTQYF. The DNA of the CDR3 is TGTGCCAGCAGCGTAGGAGGTACCGGCGCCTCTAGCACAGATACGCAGTATTTT.

The rearrangement joins TRBV9 to TRBJ2-7; 12 nucleotides line up with TRBD2. The germline CDR1 and CDR2 sequences are SGDLS and YYNGEE. The junction had 4 bases not matched to a gene; V was cut back by 3 bases and J by 0 bases. This CDR3 spans 16 amino acids. In DNA form, the CDR3 reads TGTGCCAGCAGCGATGGACTAGCGGGAAACTCCTACGAGCAGTACTTC. This translates into CASSDGLAGNSYEQYF.

This clone was picked up one time. The chain has TRBV7-8 and TRBJ2-7; TRBD1 might be the D (6 bases). V lost 5 bases to trimming and J lost 0 bases, with 11 bases between them. The CDR3 has 14 amino acids. Germline CDR1 and CDR2: SGHVS and FQNEAQ. CDR3 nucleotides: TGTGCCAGCAGCCGTAGGGACACCTCCTACGAGCAGTACTTC. Translation gives CASSRRDTSYEQYF.

This chain connects TRBV14 to TRBJ2-7; no clear D gene. Trimming left V 4 bases short and J 0 bases short, with 13 bases between. This CDR3 region has 15 residues. Per germline, CDR1 SGHDN and CDR2 FVKESK. CDR3 DNA sequence: TGTGCCAGCAGCCTCCAGGAATCCCTCTCCTACGAGCAGTACTTC. Translated: CASSLQESLSYEQYF.

The table lists this clone with a count of one. The chain links TRBV19 to TRBJ1-1; D is perhaps TRBD1 (6 bases). The V end lost 7 bases, the J end lost 6 bases, and 9 bases lay between the germline ends. Germline V gene sequence: CDR1 LNHDA, CDR2 SQIVND (reference sequence). The CDR3 loop spans 11 amino acids. The CDR3 loop reads CASIRGPEAFF. The CDR3 bases are TGTGCCAGTATTCGGGGGCCTGAAGCTTTCTTT.

J is TRBJ2-1 and V is TRBV27; TRBD2 is a possible D gene (5 bases). Germline CDR1 MNHEY, CDR2 SMNVEV (reference sequence). The CDR3 spans 16 residues. Trimming took 0 bases from V and 0 from J, leaving 9 bases between them. DNA for the CDR3: TGTGCCAGCAGTTTATCGGACTTTCCCTCCTACAATGAGCAGTTCTTC. As protein: CASSLSDFPSYNEQFF.

Only one count was recorded for this clone. The genes are TRBV11-2 and TRBJ2-7; TRBD1 matches at 10 bases. V lost 5 bases and J lost 6; bases outside the gene matches: 7. This CDR3 is built from 14 residues. The germline V gene has CDR1 SGHAT and CDR2 FQNNGV. CDR3 protein: CASSPRTGGAEQYF. The CDR3 nucleotides are TGTGCCAGCAGCCCTCGGACAGGGGGGGCCGAGCAGTACTTC.

The chain uses TRBV9 and TRBJ2-1; TRBD2 agrees at 11 bases. CDR1 SGDLS and CDR2 YYNGEE come from the germline V gene. The CDR3 extends over 14 amino acids. V shed 2 bases and J 10 bases; nucleotides not matched to a gene: 5. The CDR3 DNA sequence: TGTGCCAGCAGCGTTGTAGCGGGAGGGCACGAGCAGTTCTTC. Translated: CASSVVAGGHEQFF.

CDR3 in amino acids: CASSPRTGEEQYF. As DNA, the CDR3 is TGTGCCAGCAGCCCCCGGACAGGGGAGGAGCAGTACTTC. This sequence joins TRBV7-6 and TRBJ2-7; 9 bases fit TRBD1. Per germline, CDR1 SGHVS and CDR2 FNYEAQ. The CDR3 consists of 13 residues. Germline trimming cut 5 bases from V and 7 bases from J; bases unmatched to any gene: 6.

The CDR3 DNA reads TGTGCCAGCAGCTTACCCGGGACAGGTGTCACCGGGGAGCTGTTTTTT. This sequence encodes CASSLPGTGVTGELFF. The chain employs TRBV7-9 and TRBJ2-2; 8 bases align to TRBD1. V dropped 2 bases and J dropped 4; count of bases not matched to a gene: 6. The CDR3 length is 16 residues. The germline CDR1 and CDR2 sequences are SEHNR and FQNEAQ (reference sequence).

The chain carries TRBV5-6 and TRBJ1-2; 8 positions match TRBD1. CDR1 SGHDT and CDR2 YYEEEE come from the germline V gene. V gave up 3 bases and J gave up 8 bases; unmatched junction bases: 6. The CDR3 runs to 13 residues. CDR3 region: CASSSTGEYGYTF. The CDR3 DNA reads TGTGCCAGCAGCTCGACAGGGGAATACGGCTACACCTTC.

V usage is TRBV13 and J usage is TRBJ1-1, with D hard to call. Germline CDR1 PRHDT, CDR2 FYEKMQ (reference sequence). Trimming removed 4 bases at V and 1 base at J, with 4 bases between. The length of the CDR3 is 12 residues. CDR3 region: CASSSGNTEAFF. The DNA for the CDR3 is TGTGCCAGCAGCTCCGGGAACACTGAAGCTTTCTTT.

This chain connects TRBV2 to TRBJ2-5; 14 positions match TRBD2. Germline CDR1 reads SNHLY; CDR2 reads FYNNEI. The CDR3 has 16 amino acids. After removal of 6 bases from V and 4 bases from J, the junction contained 7 bases not matched to a gene. The CDR3 bases are TGTGCCAGCAGGGCGACTAGCGGGAGGGGGATAGAGACCCAGTACTTC. The encoded protein is CASRATSGRGIETQYF.